One sample yielded the 9 T cell receptor beta chains listed below, sequenced in a study of T cells in Graves' hyperthyroidism and ophthalmopathy. Using RNA transcripts as the source, TCR beta CDR3 regions were amplified. HTBI primers were employed in a first-round RT-PCR of the TCR CDR3. Each CDR3 protein is one row after TCRdb ran MiXCR on the multiplex PCR reads. The table records 340,000 or so distinct CDR3 sequences, roughly a fifth of them present only once. The sequenced sample consisted of blood. Receptors were obtained from a woman aged 45-60 years with Graves' hyperthyroidism.

This clonotype was picked up many times. The chain employs TRBV6-1 and TRBJ2-1; D not certain. CDR1 is MNHNS and CDR2 is SASEGT in the germline V gene. Trimming took 10 bases from V and 5 from J, leaving 15 bases between them. The CDR3 runs 13 residues. DNA of the CDR3: TGTGCCACGGAAAGTCTGGCTAACAATGAGCAGTTCTTC. Residues: CATESLANNEQFF.

This clonotype appeared many times. The genes are TRBV20-1 and TRBJ1-2, with D maybe TRBD1 (6 bases). V was clipped by 4 bases and J by 5 bases, with 11 bases between them. Germline values: CDR1 DFQATT, CDR2 SNEGSKA (reference sequence). The CDR3 loop spans 12 amino acids. CDR3 DNA: TGCAGTGCTACCCGACAGGCTTATGGCTACACCTTC. Protein sequence: CSATRQAYGYTF.

Regarding this clonotype: Given a much more abundant clone one base away, this may be a read error. CDR3 bases: TGTGCCAGCAGTTTAGGGAATCGAGGGAATGAGCAGTTCTTC. Translating gives CASSLGNRGNEQFF. This sequence joins TRBV12-3 or TRBV12-4 and TRBJ2-1, with D perhaps TRBD2 (5 bases). The CDR3 extends over 14 amino acids. Trimming cost V 1 base and J 7 bases, with 11 bases left between them.

In its sample, this clonotype was seen a few times. The chain couples TRBV3-1 to TRBJ2-3, with D tentatively TRBD2 (6 bases). Germline CDR1 and CDR2: LGHDT and YNNKEL (reference sequence). The V end lost 0 bases, the J end lost 9 bases, and 10 bases lay between the germline ends. The CDR3 is 13 residues long. Written as DNA, the CDR3 is TGTGCCAGCAGCCAAGATCTAGGGAGGACGCAGTATTTT. As protein: CASSQDLGRTQYF.

In its sample, this clonotype was seen many times. The chain couples TRBV3-1 to TRBJ2-4; D is uncertain. V lost 0 bases and J 5 bases, leaving 5 bases between the germline ends. CDR1 and CDR2 from the germline V gene are LGHDT and YNNKEL (reference sequence). The CDR3 has 13 amino acids. The CDR3 region has the DNA TGTGCCAGCAGCCAAGAATGGGAAAACATTCAGTACTTC. The encoded protein is CASSQEWENIQYF. Based on the CDR3 plus reference TRBV3-1 and TRBJ2-4, the full variable domain is DTAVSQTPKYLVTQMGNDKSIKCEQNLGHDTMYWYKQDSKKFLKIMFSYNNKELIINETVPNRFSPKSPDKAHLNLHINSLELGDSAVYFCASSQEWENIQYFGAGTRLSVL.

At least ten counts were recorded for this clonotype. This rearrangement joins TRBV12-3 or TRBV12-4 to TRBJ1-5; D not resolved. The CDR3 is made up of 15 amino acids. The V end was cut by 8 bases, the J end by 4 bases, with 18 bases between. In nucleotides, the CDR3 is TGTGCCAGCGCCCCCCCAGTGGCGGGGAATCAGCCCCAGCATTTT. Protein sequence: CASAPPVAGNQPQHF.

A remark on this clonotype: A single base separates this from a much larger clone, so it may be a read error. This rearrangement joins TRBV11-2 to TRBJ2-7; no clear D. Germline V lookup: CDR1 SGHAT, CDR2 FQNNGV. The CDR3 contains 13 residues. DNA for the CDR3: TGTGCCAGCATAGGCTTTAGCTCCCACGAGCAGTACTTC. Encoded protein: CASIGFSSHEQYF.

This clonotype was seen at least ten times. The rearrangement joins TRBV13 to TRBJ2-7; D not resolved. The ends were cut back, 2 bases at V and 2 bases at J, with 10 bases in the middle. Germline-derived CDR1 and CDR2 are PRHDT and FYEKMQ (reference sequence). The CDR3 is made up of 14 amino acids. The CDR3 sequence: CASSLNPTTYEQYF. In DNA, the CDR3 is TGTGCCAGCAGCTTAAACCCGACGACCTACGAGCAGTACTTC.

CDR3 in amino acids: CASSPRVIAETQYF. In DNA, the CDR3 is TGTGCCAGCAGCCCGCGGGTCATCGCCGAGACCCAGTACTTC. The V gene is TRBV5-6, the J gene TRBJ2-5; maybe TRBD2 (5 bases). The CDR3 sequence is 14 residues long. Germline values: CDR1 SGHDT, CDR2 YYEEEE. V was clipped by 4 bases and J by 5 bases, with 15 bases between them. The whole variable domain, remainder taken from reference TRBV5-6 and TRBJ2-5, is DAGVTQSPTHLIKTRGQQVTLRCSPKSGHDTVSWYQQALGQGPQFIFQYYEEEERQRGNFPDRFSGHQFPNYSSELNVNALLLGDSALYLCASSPRVIAETQYFGPGTRLLVL.